These 19 T cell receptor beta chains were all obtained from the same sample, sequenced in a study of cytomegalovirus exposure and HLA in healthy donors. 13 Jbeta primers and 60 Vbeta primers were used for the PCR. The assay was immunoSEQ multiplex PCR, and TCRdb's table has in-frame clones only and misses some. The sample contains under 250,000 clones, about 78% of which appear only once. Sequencing used PBMCs. These receptors were obtained from a male donor in good health and CMV-seronegative.

In this sample, this clone turned up once. CDR3 in amino acids: CASSLAGTSGSYEQYF. In DNA, the CDR3 is TGTGCCAGCAGCTTGGCCGGGACTAGCGGGAGTTACGAGCAGTACTTC. V gene TRBV5-8 combines with J gene TRBJ2-7; TRBD2 agrees at 14 bases. Losses at the gene ends were 0 bases for V and 4 bases for J; bases not matched to a gene: 3. The germline CDR1 and CDR2 sequences are SGHTS and YDEGEE. The length of the CDR3 is 16 residues.

The chain has TRBV5-8 and TRBJ2-3, with 9 bases aligning to TRBD2. Germline assignment: CDR1 SGHTS and CDR2 YDEGEE. V trimming: 0 bases; J trimming: 1 base; junction bases outside the gene matches: 0. The CDR3 consists of 15 residues. In nucleotides, the CDR3 is TGTGCCAGCAGCTTGGGACTAGCGGGCACAGATACGCAGTATTTT. Translated: CASSLGLAGTDTQYF.

The gene calls are TRBV19 and TRBJ2-5, with 8 bases aligning to TRBD1. CDR1 and CDR2 from the germline V gene are LNHDA and SQIVND (reference sequence). Losses at the gene ends were 4 bases for V and 5 bases for J; bases not matched to a gene: 6. The length of the CDR3 is 14 residues. This CDR3 reads CASSSGTGGETQYF. In DNA form, the CDR3 reads TGTGCCAGTAGTAGCGGGACAGGTGGGGAGACCCAGTACTTC.

This sequence joins TRBV7-9 and TRBJ1-3; D not resolved. The length of the CDR3 is 15 residues. Trimming shortened V by 5 bases and J by 0 bases, and 11 bases separated the two germline ends. Germline-derived CDR1 and CDR2 are SEHNR and FQNEAQ (reference sequence). In DNA form, the CDR3 reads TGTGCCAGCAGCCCGCAGGCAAGCTCTGGAAACACCATATATTTT. It yields the protein CASSPQASSGNTIYF.

V is TRBV27 and J is TRBJ2-7; the match to TRBD2 covers 7 bases. CDR3 length: 15 residues. The trim removed 6 bases at V and 3 bases at J, leaving 11 bases unmatched. Germline V lookup: CDR1 MNHEY, CDR2 SMNVEV (reference sequence). In nucleotides, the CDR3 is TGTGCCAGCAGCTTGGGCCCGTCTAGCGGCTACGAGCAGTACTTC. This encodes CASSLGPSSGYEQYF.

The rearrangement joins TRBV12-1 to TRBJ2-1; TRBD1, the D gene given by the table, was not confirmed from the DNA. TRBV12-1 is termed a pseudogene. The CDR3 is made up of 14 amino acids. CDR3 amino acids: CASSFAQGHAEQFF. The CDR3 nucleotides are TGTGCCAGCAGCTTTGCCCAGGGGCACGCTGAGCAGTTCTTC.

This sequence joins TRBV4-1 and TRBJ1-5; 8 nucleotides agree with TRBD1. The CDR3 runs to 15 residues. The germline CDR1 and CDR2 sequences are MGHRA and YSYEKL. After removal of 4 bases from V and 4 bases from J, the junction contained 6 bases not matched to a gene. CDR3 in amino acids: CASSRGGTGNQPQHF. The DNA for the CDR3 is TGCGCCAGCAGCCGGGGGGGGACAGGTAATCAGCCCCAGCATTTT.

The chain couples TRBV19 to TRBJ2-4, with 13 bases fitting TRBD2. This CDR3 spans 18 amino acids. J was trimmed by 6 bases and V by 2 bases; bases with no gene match: 10. Germline V gene lookup returns CDR1 LNHDA and CDR2 SQIVND (reference sequence). In nucleotides, the CDR3 is TGTGCCAGTAGTATATCAAGGACTAGCGGGAGAGTGGTAAACATTCAGTACTTC. This codes for CASSISRTSGRVVNIQYF.

V gene TRBV5-6 combines with J gene TRBJ2-7; tentatively, D is TRBD1 (5 bases). Germline V gene lookup returns CDR1 SGHDT and CDR2 YYEEEE. Trimming removed 2 bases at V and 8 bases at J, with 20 bases between. The CDR3 loop spans 15 amino acids. CDR3 amino acids: CASSFRVDNLAQQYF. The CDR3, as DNA: TGTGCCAGCAGCTTCAGGGTAGATAATTTAGCCCAGCAGTACTTC.

The chain is built from TRBV27 and TRBJ2-7; 9 bases align to TRBD1. Germline CDR1 MNHEY, CDR2 SMNVEV (reference sequence). Trimming removed 5 bases from V and 4 bases from J; junction bases left unmatched: 3. The CDR3 runs to 13 residues. The CDR3 sequence is CASSGQGRYEQYF. CDR3 nucleotides: TGTGCCAGCAGTGGACAGGGGAGATACGAGCAGTACTTC.

This clone was recorded a few times. The genes are TRBV6-1 and TRBJ1-2; weak D call: TRBD1 (5 bases). Germline V gives CDR1 MNHNS, CDR2 SASEGT. The CDR3 extends over 15 amino acids. V gave up 1 base and J gave up 4 bases, with 13 bases separating them. The DNA of the CDR3 is TGTGCCAGCAGTGAAGTAGGCAGGGCTAGCTATGGCTACACCTTC. Encoded protein: CASSEVGRASYGYTF.

The chain employs TRBV28 and TRBJ1-5, with 7 bases matching TRBD1. CDR1 and CDR2 from the germline V gene are MDHEN and SYDVKM. J was trimmed by 4 bases and V by 6 bases; bases with no gene match: 6. The length of the CDR3 is 14 residues. The CDR3 region is CASRPGTANQPQHF. The CDR3 nucleotides are TGTGCCAGCAGACCGGGGACAGCAAATCAGCCCCAGCATTTT.

On this clone: The CDR3 does not close with the conserved phenylalanine or tryptophan, likely indicating a read error. Because the CDR3's place on the DNA is in doubt, the DNA is left out and the CDR3 is given as listed by TCRdb. CDR3 region: CARGKSGLGV. The J gene is TRBJ2-3, the V gene TRBV2; the table's D call TRBD2 went unverified against the DNA. Termini included, the CDR3 measures 10 amino acids. CDR1 is SNHLY and CDR2 is FYNNEI in the germline V gene.

The chain links TRBV5-5 to TRBJ2-7; no firm D call. The CDR3 runs to 14 residues. CDR1 SGHKS and CDR2 YYEKEE come from the germline V gene (reference sequence). Trimming stripped 1 base from V and 1 base from J, with 9 bases between. CDR3 DNA sequence: TGTGCCAGCAGCTTGTTTATCGAGTCCTACGAGCAGTACTTC. This encodes CASSLFIESYEQYF.

This clone was observed once. The chain carries TRBV7-8 and TRBJ1-2; tentative D call: TRBD1 (6 bases). The CDR3 is made up of 16 amino acids. With 5 bases removed from V and 2 bases from J, the gap between germline ends came to 18 bases. In germline, CDR1 is SGHVS, CDR2 FQNEAQ. The CDR3 protein is CASSPLNRASNYGYTF. The CDR3 nucleotides are TGTGCCAGCAGCCCCTTAAACAGGGCCTCAAACTATGGCTACACCTTC.

The count of this clone is one. V is TRBV19 and J is TRBJ2-1, with D perhaps TRBD1 (6 bases). The CDR3 is 14 amino acids. Trimming shortened V by 8 bases and J by 6 bases, and 17 bases separated the two germline ends. Per the germline V gene, CDR1 is LNHDA and CDR2 is SQIVND (reference sequence). The CDR3, as DNA: TGTGCCAGTTTGGCAGGGGTTCCCCCCAATGAGCAGTTCTTC. This translates into CASLAGVPPNEQFF.

The CDR3 loop reads CASSPRDRGPDTQYF. CDR3 nucleotides: TGTGCCAGCAGCCCCCGGGACAGGGGCCCAGATACGCAGTATTTT. The chain employs TRBV9 and TRBJ2-3, with TRBD1 identical over 10 bases. Unmatched junction bases numbered 6, after V lost 4 bases and J lost 4 bases. This CDR3 spans 15 amino acids. Germline CDR1 is SGDLS and CDR2 is YYNGEE. The full variable domain, rest sourced from reference TRBV9 and TRBJ2-3, is DSGVTQTPKHLITATGQRVTLRCSPRSGDLSVYWYQQSLDQGLQFLIQYYNGEERAKGNILERFSAQQFPDLHSELNLSSLELGDSALYFCASSPRDRGPDTQYFGPGTRLTVL.

This chain links TRBV19 with TRBJ2-7; 10 nucleotides agree with TRBD1. The CDR3 totals 16 residues. Germline-derived CDR1 and CDR2 are LNHDA and SQIVND (reference sequence). Trimming removed 1 base from V and 6 bases from J; junction bases left unmatched: 9. This chain's CDR3 is CASSIVTGTGVTEQYF. The DNA for the CDR3 is TGTGCCAGTAGTATAGTCACCGGGACAGGGGTAACCGAGCAGTACTTC.

The J gene is TRBJ2-2, the V gene TRBV19; a weak D match, TRBD1 (5 bases). V dropped 3 bases and J dropped 2 bases, with 10 bases sitting between them. This CDR3 has 15 amino acids. Germline CDR1 is LNHDA and CDR2 is SQIVND (reference sequence). DNA of the CDR3: TGTGCCAGTAGTATGCCAGGGAAAAACACCGGGGAGCTGTTTTTT. Its protein is CASSMPGKNTGELFF.